There are a few counts of the clone carrying this TCR beta chain. Its cognate antigen is unknown. This may stem from a read error, because a much larger clone lies one nucleotide away. The data were taken from a study of blood T cells in healthy people across ages. Study-wide findings and caveats: Older age coincided with a roughly linear decline in TCR beta diversity per million T cells. Compared with aged donors, long-lived donors showed fewer expanded clones, suggesting selection. With naive T cell percentage, TCR beta diversity showed a strong correlation.

CDR3 length: 14 amino acids. The V and J ends lost 7 bases and 11 bases, in that order; junction bases with no gene match: 16. A second PCR, run for 7 to 11 cycles, used a sample-barcoded 5' primer plus a J-beta primer mix. TCRdb recomputed calls from the 5' RACE reads with MiXCR, one row per CDR3 protein. The table includes over 600,000 distinct CDR3 sequences, around 45% detected once. The sequence came from a man older than 75 in good health. V usage is TRBV12-3 or TRBV12-4 and J usage is TRBJ2-5; 7 bases match TRBD2. Input material: blood. The CDR3 spells CASTVGGSVYEQYF. DNA of the CDR3: TGTGCCAGCACGGTTGGCGGGAGTGTTTATGAGCAGTACTTC.